The 13 T cell receptor beta chains listed next were all sequenced from one sample in a study of identical twins. TCRdb itself ran the 5' RACE reads through MiXCR, one entry per CDR3 protein. The table has roughly 1.6 million distinct CDR3 sequences, under 35% seen once; the top ten hold less than 0.35%. The sequenced sample was cord blood. The receptors were sampled from a newborn girl in good health.

This rearrangement joins TRBV7-9 to TRBJ1-2; tentative D call: TRBD1 (6 bases). Germline V gene data show CDR1 as SEHNR and CDR2 as FQNEAQ (reference sequence). There are 12 residues in the CDR3. Trimming removed 7 bases at V and 4 bases at J, with 10 bases between. In nucleotides, the CDR3 is TGTGCCAGCATCCTACAGGGCTATGGCTACACCTTC. Translating it yields CASILQGYGYTF.

This clonotype was observed a few times. The chain recombines TRBV20-1 with TRBJ1-5; D gene ambiguous. CDR1 DFQATT and CDR2 SNEGSKA come from the germline V gene (reference sequence). Trimming removed 3 bases from V and 2 bases from J, with 14 bases in between. The CDR3 extends over 15 amino acids. CDR3 nucleotides: TGCAGTGCTAGTGTCTCTAGGGTTGGCAATCAGCCCCAGCATTTT. Translation gives CSASVSRVGNQPQHF.

As for this clonotype: Being one base from a much bigger clone, this may be a read error. The chain is built from TRBV29-1 and TRBJ1-2, with TRBD1 matching over 7 bases. CDR1 SQVTM and CDR2 ANQGSEA come from the germline V gene. CDR3 length: 13 residues. CDR3: CSVAGTENCGYTF. The CDR3 nucleotides are TGCAGCGTGGCCGGGACAGAGAACTGTGGCTACACCTTC.

This clonotype was picked up a small number of times. The chain carries TRBV5-1 and TRBJ2-5, with D perhaps TRBD1 or TRBD2 (5 bases each). The CDR3 spans 14 residues. Trimming shortened V by 4 bases and J by 4 bases, and 14 bases separated the two germline ends. CDR1 SGHRS and CDR2 YFSETQ come from the germline V gene. The CDR3 spells CASSGRVGTETQYF. CDR3 nucleotides: TGCGCCAGCAGCGGACGGGTCGGGACAGAGACCCAGTACTTC.

The table lists this clonotype with many counts. The chain employs TRBV20-1 and TRBJ2-3; D is perhaps TRBD2 (6 bases). From germline, CDR1 is DFQATT and CDR2 SNEGSKA (reference sequence). The CDR3 loop spans 13 amino acids. Deletions cut 2 bases from V and 0 bases from J, with 6 bases between. The CDR3 nucleotides read TGCAGTGCTAGAAGCGGGAGCACAGATACGCAGTATTTT. Residues: CSARSGSTDTQYF.

The sample holds a few counts of this clonotype. The chain joins TRBV7-6 to TRBJ2-7; 11 nucleotides match TRBD1. The ends lost 1 base at V and 3 bases at J; junction bases unmatched: 14. The CDR3 consists of 19 residues. In germline, CDR1 is SGHVS, CDR2 FNYEAQ. The CDR3 loop is CASSLELDRGPRGDYEQYF. CDR3 nucleotide sequence: TGTGCCAGCAGCTTAGAGCTGGACAGGGGGCCCCGGGGGGACTACGAGCAGTACTTC.

This clonotype has only a few counts. This chain uses TRBV11-3 with TRBJ2-1, with TRBD2 identical over 7 bases. The germline V gene has CDR1 SGHNT and CDR2 YENEEA. J was trimmed by 3 bases and V by 5 bases; bases with no gene match: 7. The CDR3 sequence is 15 residues long. The CDR3 loop reads CASSPQRDDYNEQFF. The CDR3 nucleotides are TGTGCCAGCAGCCCCCAGCGGGATGACTACAATGAGCAGTTCTTC.

The chain employs TRBV2 and TRBJ2-3, with 12 bases lining up with TRBD2. This CDR3 contains 16 residues. Germline V gene sequence: CDR1 SNHLY, CDR2 FYNNEI. The J segment lost 4 bases and the V segment lost 5 bases, leaving 7 bases of the junction unmatched. CDR3 protein: CASSLPTSGSSDTQYF. The CDR3 DNA sequence: TGTGCCAGCAGTCTGCCGACTAGCGGGAGCTCAGATACGCAGTATTTT.

The V call is TRBV28, the J call TRBJ2-1; D possibly corresponds to TRBD2 (6 bases). The CDR3 extends over 18 amino acids. V shed 5 bases and J shed 4 bases, with 24 bases lying between them. CDR1 MDHEN and CDR2 SYDVKM come from the germline V gene. CDR3 DNA sequence: TGTGCCAGCAGTAACGGACCAGGAGGGCTTAACGTATACAATGAGCAGTTCTTC. This sequence encodes CASSNGPGGLNVYNEQFF. Complete variable domain (other parts from reference TRBV28 and TRBJ2-1): DVKVTQSSRYLVKRTGEKVFLECVQDMDHENMFWYRQDPGLGLRLIYFSYDVKMKEKGDIPEGYSVSREKKERFSLILESASTNQTSMYLCASSNGPGGLNVYNEQFFGPGTRLTVL.

A note on this clonotype: One end of the junction varies from germline; a read error may be responsible. The chain combines TRBV27 with TRBJ1-2, with a weak D call TRBD1 (5 bases). From germline, CDR1 is MNHEY and CDR2 SMNVEV (reference sequence). This CDR3 spans 18 amino acids. The CDR3: CASSSYLLDSQNNYGHTF. DNA of the CDR3: TGTGCCAGCAGTTCCTATCTCTTAGACAGTCAAAATAACTATGGCCACACCTTC.

This chain uses TRBV12-3 or TRBV12-4 with TRBJ2-3; possibly TRBD2 for D (5 bases). This CDR3 has 20 amino acids. V gave up 6 bases and J gave up 0 bases, with 28 bases separating them. The CDR3 DNA reads as TGTGCCAGCAGCTTGCTAAGCGGAGAACTACGAGACCCTAGCACAGATACGCAGTATTTT. Its protein is CASSLLSGELRDPSTDTQYF.

This sequence joins TRBV25-1 and TRBJ1-1; TRBD1 is a possible D gene (5 bases). This CDR3 region has 13 residues. V shed 7 bases and J shed 1 base, with 10 bases lying between them. Per the germline V gene, CDR1 is MGHDK and CDR2 is SYGVNS. Written as DNA, the CDR3 is TGTGCCAGCATGGTGGGGGAGAACACTGAAGCTTTCTTT. This sequence encodes CASMVGENTEAFF. Full variable domain (rest looked up from reference TRBV25-1 and TRBJ1-1): EADIYQTPRYLVIGTGKKITLECSQTMGHDKMYWYQQDPGMELHLIHYSYGVNSTEKGDLSSESTVSRIRTEHFPLTLESARPSHTSQYLCASMVGENTEAFFGQGTRLTVV.

This clonotype has just a few counts. The rearrangement joins TRBV20-1 to TRBJ2-1; 11 positions agree with TRBD2. The trim removed 3 bases at V and 3 bases at J, leaving 7 bases unmatched. Germline CDR1 is DFQATT and CDR2 is SNEGSKA (reference sequence). This CDR3 comprises 16 residues. The CDR3 here is CSASRRLAGIYNEQFF. For the CDR3, the DNA is TGCAGTGCTAGCCGCCGACTAGCGGGAATCTACAATGAGCAGTTCTTC.